Listed below are T cell receptor beta chains from one sample, sequenced in a study of graft-versus-host responses after intestinal transplantation. TCRdb keeps only in-frame clones here, not all; method: immunoSEQ multiplex PCR. This sample carries around 16,000 clones, around 87% of them seen once, and the ten largest clones take over 6.5%. The sequences come from bone marrow, collected around 120 days after intestinal transplantation. These receptors all stem from a human patient who received an intestinal transplant, so some T cells may come from the graft donor. The CDR3 runs from the conserved cysteine through the conserved F or W. The D gene is left open where the match is weak. Expanded clones get a size class; other rows say once, few or many, or leave the size out.

TRBJ2-7	-	TRBV7-2	-	TGTGCCAGCAGCCCCAGGTGGTACGAGCAGTACTTC	CASSPRWYEQYF
TRBJ2-7	TRBD2	TRBV9	-	TGTGCCAGCAGCGTAGCTAGCGGCATGGCCTACGAGCAGTACTTC	CASSVASGMAYEQYF
TRBJ2-1	-	TRBV4-1	-	TGCGCCAGCAGCCCCGACTATGGTGAGCAGTTCTTC	CASSPDYGEQFF
TRBJ2-2	TRBD2	TRBV9	once	TGTGCCAGCAGCCCACCTAACGGCGGGAGCGGGGAGCTGTTTTTT	CASSPPNGGSGELFF
TRBJ2-3	TRBD1	TRBV27	-	TGTGCCAGCCTCCCCTTGACAGGGGGCTACACAGATACGCAGTATTTT	CASLPLTGGYTDTQYF
TRBJ2-1	TRBD2	TRBV29-1	-	TGCAGCGTTGAGTTTGCCAGCGGGACCTACAATGAGCAGTTCTTC	CSVEFASGTYNEQFF
TRBJ1-4	-	TRBV9	-	TGTGCCAGCAGCGTAGGTGGAGGCAGGGCTAATGAAAAACTGTTTTTT	CASSVGGGRANEKLFF
TRBJ2-1	-	TRBV7-2	large	TGTGCCAGCAGTATCACCCCGGCCCCTGCCTACAATGAGCAGTTCTTC	CASSITPAPAYNEQFF
TRBJ2-7	-	TRBV5-1	once	TGCGCCAGCAGCCTCGGAGGAGGGGGCGCCGAGCAGTACTTC	CASSLGGGGAEQYF
TRBJ2-1	TRBD2	TRBV6-5	-	TGTGCCAGCACCACTACTAGCGGGCCCTACAATGAGCAGTTCTTC	CASTTTSGPYNEQFF
TRBJ2-4	TRBD2	TRBV19	-	TGTGCCAGTAGTCCCTGGACTAGCGTTTCAAACATTCAGTACTTC	CASSPWTSVSNIQYF
TRBJ2-7	-	TRBV19	-	TGTGCCAGTAGTATAACCCCCTCCGGGGAGCAGTACTTC	CASSITPSGEQYF
TRBJ2-7	-	TRBV5-4	-	TGTGCCAGCAGCTTCAACAGCTACGAGCAGTACTTC	CASSFNSYEQYF
TRBJ2-7	-	TRBV7-9	-	TGTGCCAGCAGCGACGGGAGCCCAAGTTCCTACGAGCAGTACTTC	CASSDGSPSSYEQYF
TRBJ1-5	-	TRBV29-1	-	TGCAGCGTTGAGGGGCAGCCCAATCAGCCCCAGCATTTT	CSVEGQPNQPQHF
TRBJ2-3	-	TRBV2	-	TGTGCCAGCAGTCGCCTGGAGGGAACAGATACGCAGTATTTT	CASSRLEGTDTQYF
TRBJ2-7	-	TRBV29-1	-	TGCAGCGTTGATACAGACGATGGGCAGGGGTACGAGCAGTACTTC	CSVDTDDGQGYEQYF
TRBJ2-1	-	TRBV9	-	TGTGCCAGCAGCTCCCCCCCTGGGCAGGGCCCTACCACCTACAATGAGCAGTTCTTC	CASSSPPGQGPTTYNEQFF
TRBJ1-2	-	TRBV28	-	TGTGCCAGCAACGTTAGGGGGGTTGGCTACACCTTC	CASNVRGVGYTF
TRBJ2-1	TRBD2	TRBV4-1	once	TGCGCCAGCAGCCAACGGACTAGCGGGAGAAGCAATGAGCAGTTCTTC	CASSQRTSGRSNEQFF
TRBJ2-3	-	TRBV6-1	few	TGTGCCAGCAGTGAGGGCCTGGGGGATACGCAGTATTTT	CASSEGLGDTQYF
TRBJ2-1	-	TRBV4-2	-	TGTGCCAGCAGCCAAGGGGCCCCCTTTAGCGGTGATAACAATGAGCAGTTCTTC	CASSQGAPFSGDNNEQFF
TRBJ2-5	-	TRBV11-1	-	TGTGCCAGCAGCTTCGGGAGAGAGACCCAGTACTTC	CASSFGRETQYF
TRBJ2-3	-	TRBV19	-	TGTGCCAGTAGTATCCCTGGACCCAAACCCCACACAGATACGCAGTATTTT	CASSIPGPKPHTDTQYF
TRBJ1-2	TRBD1	TRBV10-2	-	TGCGCCAGCAGTGAGGACAGGGTGGACGGCTACACCTTC	CASSEDRVDGYTF
TRBJ2-7	-	TRBV7-2	-	TGTGCCAGCAGCTTAATGGGAGGTGGATTCTACGAGCAGTACTTC	CASSLMGGGFYEQYF
TRBJ2-1	-	TRBV27	-	TGTGCCAGCAGTTTAATGAGGGCCGGTGAGCAGTTCTTC	CASSLMRAGEQFF
TRBJ2-3	TRBD1	TRBV5-8	-	TGTGCCAGCAGCCCCCGACAGGGAGTCGCAGATACGCAGTATTTT	CASSPRQGVADTQYF
TRBJ2-1	TRBD2	TRBV19	-	TGTGCCAGTAGTGCTACTAGCGGCTCCTACAATGAGCAGTTCTTC	CASSATSGSYNEQFF
TRBJ2-7	TRBD2	TRBV27	-	TGTGCCAGCAGTTTTACTAGCGGAGTATCCTACGAGCAGTACTTC	CASSFTSGVSYEQYF
TRBJ1-1	TRBD1	TRBV29-1	once	TGCAGCGCCCGGGACAGAGAGAACACTGAAGCTTTCTTT	CSARDRENTEAFF
TRBJ2-3	TRBD1	TRBV28	-	TGTGCCAGCCTTACAGGGGGCCGCACAGATACGCAGTATTTT	CASLTGGRTDTQYF
TRBJ1-2	-	TRBV4-1	-	TGCGCCAGCAGCCAAGATCAGGCAGGGTTCTATGGCTACACCTTC	CASSQDQAGFYGYTF
TRBJ1-2	TRBD1	TRBV5-4	-	TGTGCCAGCCGCGGGACAGGGATATTCTATGGCTACACCTTC	CASRGTGIFYGYTF
TRBJ2-4	TRBD2	TRBV5-4	-	TGTGCCAGCAGCCGACTAGCGGGAGTTGTCAAAAACATTCAGTACTTC	CASSRLAGVVKNIQYF
TRBJ1-5	-	TRBV27	-	TGTGCCAGCAGTTTTGGAGGGATGAGTCAGCCCCAGCATTTT	CASSFGGMSQPQHF
TRBJ1-1	-	TRBV9	-	TGTGCCAGCAGCGCACGGGGAAACCAGAACACTGAAGCTTTCTTT	CASSARGNQNTEAFF
TRBJ2-7	TRBD2	TRBV5-6	-	TGTGCCAGCAGCTTGGAAGCGGTTGGGACTAGCTCCTACGAGCAGTACTTC	CASSLEAVGTSSYEQYF
TRBJ2-7	TRBD2	TRBV13	-	TGTGCCAGCAGCTTAGAGCGGGGGTACGAGCAGTACTTC	CASSLERGYEQYF
TRBJ2-1	-	TRBV11-2	-	TGTGCCAGCAGCTTTCGACCAGGGGCTGAGCAGTTCTTC	CASSFRPGAEQFF